Given below is one T cell receptor beta chain in context. The record originates from a study of control samples from healthy donors and cancer patients. Between the trimmed V and J ends, which lost 0 bases and 3 bases, there was a span of 15 bases. Germline V lookup: CDR1 SGHDT, CDR2 YYEEEE. The CDR3 runs to 17 residues. Clones were read by immunoSEQ multiplex PCR, and TCRdb kept only the in-frame ones, dropping some. The table lists some 120,000 clones, approximately 94% of them singletons. Sequenced: PBMCs. The chain has TRBV5-6 and TRBJ1-4, with D possibly matching TRBD1 (5 bases). This TCR was sampled from a man between 50 and 59 years old with head and neck cancer. CDR3 DNA: TGTGCCAGCAGCTTGGATGGGGGTTTGGTAGCTAATGAAAAACTGTTTTTT. This translates into CASSLDGGLVANEKLFF.